The 23 T cell receptor beta chains below come from one sample, sequenced in a study of neurological immune-mediated disorders. The time point is: longitudinal time-point 2. TCRdb passed the 5' RACE reads through MiXCR, listing each CDR3 protein once. This repertoire shows 57,000 or so distinct CDR3 sequences, around a tenth found once; its top ten account for around 12%. Input material: PBMCs. These receptors came from a young man in good health.

This clonotype occurred many times. The rearrangement joins TRBV5-1 to TRBJ2-7; TRBD1 or TRBD2 may be the D gene (5 bases each). V lost 4 bases, J lost 6 bases, and 23 bases lay in between. This CDR3 is 16 amino acids long. Germline loops: CDR1 SGHRS, CDR2 YFSETQ. CDR3 region: CASSLGSGQGLFEQYF. CDR3 nucleotides: TGCGCCAGCAGCCTTGGATCGGGGCAGGGTCTCTTCGAGCAGTACTTC.

The chain carries TRBV12-3 or TRBV12-4 and TRBJ2-3; D might be TRBD2 (5 bases). This CDR3 is built from 13 residues. Trimming removed 7 bases from V and 3 bases from J, with 11 bases in between. In nucleotides, the CDR3 is TGTGCCAGCATTTTCGAGGGTACAGATACGCAGTATTTT. This encodes CASIFEGTDTQYF.

This clonotype was observed at least ten times. The V and J genes are TRBV2 and TRBJ2-1, with TRBD2 as a possible D gene (7 bases). V lost 6 bases and J lost 2, with 20 bases in between. Per the germline V gene, CDR1 is SNHLY and CDR2 is FYNNEI. This CDR3 contains 17 residues. The CDR3 DNA is TGTGCCAGCAGGGCCCTAGGGGGGGTGGGTGCCTACAATGAGCAGTTCTTC. Its protein is CASRALGGVGAYNEQFF.

In its sample, this clonotype was seen many times. The chain employs TRBV3-1 and TRBJ2-2; D uncertain. V was clipped by 4 bases and J by 0 bases, with 0 bases between them. The CDR3 sequence is 12 residues long. Per germline, CDR1 LGHDT and CDR2 YNNKEL (reference sequence). CDR3 sequence: CASSPNTGELFF. The CDR3 DNA sequence: TGTGCCAGCAGCCCGAACACCGGGGAGCTGTTTTTT.

This clonotype was picked up many times. This chain joins TRBV5-1 and TRBJ2-7; D possibly corresponds to TRBD2 (6 bases). The CDR3 is made up of 15 amino acids. Trimming left V 0 bases short and J 1 base short, with 11 bases between. The V gene's germline CDR1 is SGHRS and CDR2 YFSETQ. CDR3 loop: CASSLDLSGSYEQYF. The CDR3 DNA is TGCGCCAGCAGCTTGGATCTTAGCGGTTCCTACGAGCAGTACTTC.

There are a few counts of this clonotype. The CDR3 coding sequence is TGTGCCAGCAGTTGGGATTACAGATCCCGGGAGTGGAATACGCAGTATTTT. Its translation is CASSWDYRSREWNTQYF. The chain links TRBV27 to TRBJ2-3, with D possibly being TRBD2 (6 bases). This CDR3 contains 17 residues. Per the germline V gene, CDR1 is MNHEY and CDR2 is SMNVEV (reference sequence). V lost 4 bases, J lost 7 bases, and 24 bases lay in between.

This clonotype was picked up many times. The CDR3 coding sequence is TGCAGTGCTCCTGAGAGCTCCTATAATTCACCCCTCCACTTT. This gives the protein CSAPESSYNSPLHF. The chain employs TRBV20-1 and TRBJ1-6; D gene uncertain. The CDR3 loop spans 14 amino acids. V lost 5 bases to trimming and J lost 0 bases, with 8 bases between them. Germline CDR1 reads DFQATT; CDR2 reads SNEGSKA (reference sequence).

This clonotype has a count of ten or more. V and J are TRBV20-1 and TRBJ2-2, with 10 bases aligning to TRBD1. Germline V gene sequence: CDR1 DFQATT, CDR2 SNEGSKA (reference sequence). The CDR3 loop spans 15 amino acids. V dropped 0 bases and J dropped 6; count of bases not matched to a gene: 4. The CDR3 sequence: CSAREAGTGAGELFF. The CDR3 coding sequence is TGCAGTGCTAGAGAGGCGGGGACAGGGGCCGGGGAGCTGTTTTTT.

This clonotype was counted at least ten times. The chain couples TRBV27 to TRBJ1-3; 9 bases agree with TRBD1. V dropped 6 bases and J dropped 3; count of bases not matched to a gene: 6. CDR1 is MNHEY and CDR2 is SMNVEV in the germline V gene (reference sequence). The length of the CDR3 is 15 residues. DNA for the CDR3: TGTGCCAGCAGGCAGACAGGGGGACGTGGAAACACCATATATTTT. The encoded protein is CASRQTGGRGNTIYF.

This clonotype was recorded many times. The chain links TRBV27 to TRBJ2-7; TRBD1 agrees at 7 bases. Trimming at V came to 2 bases and at J to 5 bases, leaving 9 bases not matched to a gene. The CDR3 sequence is 15 residues long. Germline V CDR1 and CDR2: MNHEY, SMNVEV (reference sequence). In DNA form, the CDR3 reads TGTGCCAGCAGTTTAAATGCAGGGGGAAGCCACGAGCAGTACTTC. Amino acids: CASSLNAGGSHEQYF.

This clonotype was observed many times. The chain links TRBV9 to TRBJ2-6; D remains ambiguous. The germline gives CDR1 SGDLS, CDR2 YYNGEE. The CDR3 length is 17 residues. Trimming shortened V by 3 bases and J by 9 bases, and 22 bases separated the two germline ends. The CDR3 sequence: CASSEALEAARFNVLTF. The CDR3 nucleotides are TGTGCCAGCAGCGAGGCCCTAGAAGCAGCCCGCTTCAACGTCCTGACTTTC.

Note on this clonotype: An end of the junction differs from the germline gene, which may be a read error. The chain uses TRBV6-2 or TRBV6-3 and TRBJ1-3; the D is unclear. The CDR3 sequence is 14 residues long. Germline values: CDR1 MNHEY, CDR2 SVGEGT. The CDR3 sequence: CVSRTSAAGNTIYF. The CDR3 DNA is TGTGTCAGCAGAACTTCAGCTGCTGGAAACACCATATATTTT.

This clonotype was seen many times. The J gene is TRBJ2-7, the V gene TRBV5-1; 7 nucleotides agree with TRBD1. The CDR3 totals 15 residues. After removal of 4 bases from V and 5 bases from J, the junction contained 12 bases not matched to a gene. In germline, CDR1 is SGHRS, CDR2 YFSETQ. The CDR3 reads CASSQGQVLVDEQYF. CDR3 bases: TGCGCCAGCAGCCAAGGACAGGTCCTAGTAGACGAGCAGTACTTC.

This clonotype was picked up many times. The chain joins TRBV5-1 to TRBJ2-5, with D unclear. Germline lookup yields CDR1 SGHRS and CDR2 YFSETQ. V lost 4 bases and J lost 2, with 9 bases in between. This CDR3 is built from 13 residues. The CDR3 DNA follows: TGCGCCAGCAGCCCTCGCCTACAAGAGACCCAGTACTTC. It encodes CASSPRLQETQYF.

For this clonotype: As the CDR3 is not closed by the conserved phenylalanine or tryptophan, this likely results from a read error. The DNA is left out, because the CDR3 cannot be placed on it with certainty; the CDR3 is given as TCRdb lists it. The chain carries TRBV5-1 and TRBJ2-1; the table's TRBD2 call for D was not verified on the DNA. Per the germline V gene, CDR1 is SGHRS and CDR2 is YFSETQ. The CDR3 is 16 residues long, ends included. CDR3 sequence reads: CASSLAAAGANNEQLI.

This clonotype appeared a few times. The CDR3 spells CASRETGSNTGELFF. For the CDR3, the DNA is TGCGCCAGCAGGGAGACAGGGTCGAACACCGGGGAGCTGTTTTTT. The chain uses TRBV5-1 and TRBJ2-2, with 7 positions matching TRBD1. Looked up from germline, CDR1 is SGHRS and CDR2 is YFSETQ. With V trimmed by 5 bases and J by 0 bases, 4 bases remained unmatched. CDR3 size: 15 residues.

The sample holds many counts of this clonotype. CDR3 nucleotide sequence: TGCAGTGAAGGGGACGCCTACGAGCAGTACTTC. Translated, it gives CSEGDAYEQYF. This chain joins TRBV20-1 and TRBJ2-7; D is possibly TRBD1 or TRBD2 (5 bases each). V was trimmed by 7 bases and J by 2 bases, leaving 9 bases between them. From germline, CDR1 is DFQATT and CDR2 SNEGSKA (reference sequence). CDR3 length equals 11 residues.

This clonotype has a count of ten or more. The chain combines TRBV27 with TRBJ2-3; D might be TRBD1 (5 bases). Trimming left V 5 bases short and J 4 bases short, with 10 bases between. The CDR3 totals 13 residues. The germline CDR1 and CDR2 sequences are MNHEY and SMNVEV (reference sequence). CDR3 in amino acids: CASSRDSPDTQYF. DNA for the CDR3: TGTGCCAGCAGTCGAGACAGTCCAGATACGCAGTATTTT.

This clonotype was counted many times. The V call is TRBV5-1, the J call TRBJ2-7, with D unresolved. Trimming took 3 bases from V and 2 from J, leaving 12 bases between them. Germline V gives CDR1 SGHRS, CDR2 YFSETQ. The CDR3 contains 14 residues. The CDR3 reads CASSSLGPPYEQYF. DNA for the CDR3: TGCGCCAGCAGCTCCCTAGGACCCCCCTACGAGCAGTACTTC.

This clonotype was counted many times. The rearrangement joins TRBV20-1 to TRBJ2-5; TRBD1 might be the D (6 bases). Germline V gives CDR1 DFQATT, CDR2 SNEGSKA (reference sequence). V lost 3 bases, J lost 5 bases, and 7 bases lay in between. The CDR3 is 11 residues long. The CDR3 DNA reads as TGCAGTGCTAGGGGGGCGGAGACCCAGTACTTC. Encoded protein: CSARGAETQYF.

This clonotype was found many times. V and J are TRBV20-1 and TRBJ1-5; TRBD1 aligns across 9 bases. Germline lookup yields CDR1 DFQATT and CDR2 SNEGSKA (reference sequence). The V segment lost 2 bases and the J segment 6 bases; nucleotides outside the gene matches: 8. This CDR3 is built from 15 residues. CDR3 amino acids: CSARPRDRVGQPQHF. The CDR3 DNA follows: TGCAGTGCTAGACCTAGGGACAGGGTTGGTCAGCCCCAGCATTTT.

This clonotype was detected ten times or more. The chain links TRBV7-9 to TRBJ2-1; D not resolved. V lost 4 bases to trimming and J lost 4 bases, with 8 bases between them. The germline gives CDR1 SEHNR, CDR2 FQNEAQ (reference sequence). This CDR3 comprises 13 residues. The CDR3 DNA is TGTGCCAGCAGCTCGACTGGTTACAATGAGCAGTTCTTC. Its translation is CASSSTGYNEQFF.

The table lists this clonotype with many counts. The chain joins TRBV5-1 to TRBJ2-7; TRBD1 might be the D (6 bases). CDR1 is SGHRS, CDR2 YFSETQ, per germline. The CDR3 runs 16 residues. V was cut by 0 bases and J by 1 base, with 14 bases left in between. The CDR3 nucleotides are TGCGCCAGCAGCTTGGGGAGGACAGCTCATTCCTACGAGCAGTACTTC. It is translated as CASSLGRTAHSYEQYF.